This T cell receptor beta chain was recovered during a study of regulatory T cells in long-lasting Graves disease. Across the whole study: Graves' patients diagnosed newly had used antithyroid drugs under 3 months.

Time point indicated: newly diagnosed GD, antithyroid drugs for less than 3 months. Scientists built the TCR library using RNA that was extracted from PBMCs. Sequencing libraries for TCR beta were prepared with iRepertoire HTBI primers and Arm-PCR of CDR3 regions. TCRdb recomputed calls from the multiplex PCR reads with MiXCR, one row per CDR3 protein. This table holds around 420,000 distinct CDR3 sequences, about a sixth found once. With regard to this clonotype: The target antigen is unknown. A far larger clone is one base from this, pointing to a likely read error.

Study outcomes and limitations: Patients with persistent disease shared some 3,000 public clonotypes, outpacing the 966 shared by new patients.

Sequenced here: peripheral blood mononuclear cells (PBMCs), sampled at new diagnosis, from a patient treated with antithyroid drugs. The source of this sequence is a female donor with Graves disease.

Here the CDR3 DNA reads TGTGCCAGCGGTTACTCGACCGGGAGGCGCTACGAGCAGTACTTC. It is translated as CASGYSTGRRYEQYF. The rearrangement joins TRBV12-3 or TRBV12-4 to TRBJ2-7, with 7 bases identical to TRBD2. The CDR3 runs to 15 residues. The V segment lost 8 bases and the J segment 3 bases; nucleotides outside the gene matches: 13.